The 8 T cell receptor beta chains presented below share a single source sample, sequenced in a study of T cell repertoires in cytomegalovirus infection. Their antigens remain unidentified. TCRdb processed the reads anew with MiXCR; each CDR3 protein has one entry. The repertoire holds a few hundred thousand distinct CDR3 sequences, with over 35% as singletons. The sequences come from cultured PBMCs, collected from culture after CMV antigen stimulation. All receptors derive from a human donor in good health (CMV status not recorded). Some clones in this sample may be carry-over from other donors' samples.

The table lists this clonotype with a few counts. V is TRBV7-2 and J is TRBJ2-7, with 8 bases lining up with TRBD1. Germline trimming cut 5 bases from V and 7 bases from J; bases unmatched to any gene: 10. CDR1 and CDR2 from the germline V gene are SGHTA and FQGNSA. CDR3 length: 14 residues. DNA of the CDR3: TGTGCCAGCAGCCCGTTGACAGGGGCTAGTGAGCAGTACTTC. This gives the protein CASSPLTGASEQYF.

CDR3 amino acids: CASSYEGTGQEEQYF. In DNA form, the CDR3 reads TGTGCCAGCAGTTACGAGGGGACAGGGCAAGAAGAGCAGTACTTC. The rearrangement joins TRBV6-5 to TRBJ2-7; TRBD1 agrees at 9 bases. Looked up from germline, CDR1 is MNHEY and CDR2 is SVGAGI. This CDR3 is built from 15 residues. V lost 2 bases and J lost 7; bases outside the gene matches: 9.

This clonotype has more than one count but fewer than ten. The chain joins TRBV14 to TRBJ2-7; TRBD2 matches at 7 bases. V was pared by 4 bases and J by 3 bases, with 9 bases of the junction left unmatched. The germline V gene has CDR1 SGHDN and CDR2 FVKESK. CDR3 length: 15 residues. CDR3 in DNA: TGTGCCAGCAGCCCATGGCTAGCGGATTTCTACGAGCAGTACTTC. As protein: CASSPWLADFYEQYF.

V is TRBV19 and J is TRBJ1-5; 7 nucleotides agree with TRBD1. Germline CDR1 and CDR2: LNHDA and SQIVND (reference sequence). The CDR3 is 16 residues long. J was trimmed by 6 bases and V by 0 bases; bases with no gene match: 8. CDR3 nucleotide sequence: TGTGCCAGTAGTATAGATCACCAGGGGGGCCGTCAGCCCCAGCATTTT. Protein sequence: CASSIDHQGGRQPQHF.

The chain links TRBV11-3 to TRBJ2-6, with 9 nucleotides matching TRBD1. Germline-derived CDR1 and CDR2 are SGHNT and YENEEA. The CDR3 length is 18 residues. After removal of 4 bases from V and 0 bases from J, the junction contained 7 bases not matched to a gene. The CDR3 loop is CASSSGTGRNSGANVLTF. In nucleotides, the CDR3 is TGTGCCAGCAGCTCCGGGACAGGGCGCAACTCTGGGGCCAACGTCCTGACTTTC.

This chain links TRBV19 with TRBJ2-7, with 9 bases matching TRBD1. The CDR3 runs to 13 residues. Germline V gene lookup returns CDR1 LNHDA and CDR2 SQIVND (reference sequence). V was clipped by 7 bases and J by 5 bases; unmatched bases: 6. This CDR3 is CASTGTGNDEQYF. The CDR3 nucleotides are TGTGCCAGTACCGGGACAGGGAACGACGAGCAGTACTTC. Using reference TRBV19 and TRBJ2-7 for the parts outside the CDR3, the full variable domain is DGGITQSPKYLFRKEGQNVTLSCEQNLNHDAMYWYRQDPGQGLRLIYYSQIVNDFQKGDIAEGYSVSREKKESFPLTVTSAQKNPTAFYLCASTGTGNDEQYFGPGTRLTVT.

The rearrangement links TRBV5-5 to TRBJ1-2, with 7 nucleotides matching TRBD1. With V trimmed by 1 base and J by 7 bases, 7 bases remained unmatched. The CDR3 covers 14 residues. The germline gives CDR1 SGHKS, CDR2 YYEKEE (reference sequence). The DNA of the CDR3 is TGTGCCAGCAGCTTGATATCAGGGGGTGGTGGCTACACCTTC. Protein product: CASSLISGGGGYTF.

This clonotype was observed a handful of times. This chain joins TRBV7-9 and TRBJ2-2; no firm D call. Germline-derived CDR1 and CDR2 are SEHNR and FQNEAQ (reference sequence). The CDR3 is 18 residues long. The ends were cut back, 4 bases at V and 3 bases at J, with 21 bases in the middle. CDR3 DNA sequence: TGTGCCAGCAGCTCCAGGCTCACCCCGGTCGGGTACACCGGGGAGCTGTTTTTT. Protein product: CASSSRLTPVGYTGELFF.